Below are 8 T cell receptor beta chains sequenced from a single sample in a study of identical twins. In TCRdb, the 5' RACE reads were re-called with MiXCR into one record per CDR3 protein. The sample lists some 1,700,000 distinct CDR3 sequences; less than 40% were seen once. Sequencing used cord blood. All receptors derive from a newborn girl in good health.

Only a few counts were recorded for this clonotype. The J gene is TRBJ2-4, the V gene TRBV25-1; D not resolved. The CDR3 has 14 amino acids. V dropped 2 bases and J dropped 0 bases, with 5 bases sitting between them. Germline CDR1 reads MGHDK; CDR2 reads SYGVNS. The DNA for the CDR3 is TGTGCCAGCAGTGAACCCCTAGCCAAAAACATTCAGTACTTC. This translates into CASSEPLAKNIQYF.

The CDR3 protein is CASRRQGRNTEAFF. CDR3 DNA: TGTGCCAGCAGGAGACAGGGAAGAAACACTGAAGCTTTCTTT. The genes are TRBV6-1 and TRBJ1-1, with 7 nucleotides matching TRBD1. This CDR3 is 14 amino acids long. With V trimmed by 6 bases and J by 2 bases, 6 bases remained unmatched. CDR1 is MNHNS and CDR2 is SASEGT in the germline V gene.

The chain has TRBV28 and TRBJ2-7, with D possibly being TRBD1 or TRBD2 (5 bases each). This CDR3 region has 19 residues. Germline lookup yields CDR1 MDHEN and CDR2 SYDVKM. Trimming took off 5 bases at V and 7 bases at J, with 33 bases between the two ends. CDR3 residues: CASSQRGWDASEVHNEQYF. The CDR3 DNA reads as TGTGCCAGCAGTCAACGAGGGTGGGACGCCAGTGAGGTACACAATGAGCAGTACTTC.

The chain has TRBV5-1 and TRBJ2-7; D call uncertain. Germline V lookup: CDR1 SGHRS, CDR2 YFSETQ. This CDR3 has 13 residues. V lost 0 bases and J 6 bases, leaving 10 bases between the germline ends. CDR3 residues: CASSLDPYSEQYF. The CDR3 DNA is TGCGCCAGCAGCTTGGACCCCTATAGCGAGCAGTACTTC. The full variable domain, completed using reference TRBV5-1 and TRBJ2-7, is KAGVTQTPRYLIKTRGQQVTLSCSPISGHRSVSWYQQTPGQGLQFLFEYFSETQRNKGNFPGRFSGRQFSNSRSEMNVSTLELGDSALYLCASSLDPYSEQYFGPGTRLTVT.

The V call is TRBV12-3 or TRBV12-4, the J call TRBJ1-1; D not certain. The CDR3 sequence is 12 residues long. The ends were cut back, 2 bases at V and 9 bases at J, with 10 bases in the middle. The chain's CDR3 is CASSLFGGKAFF. Here the CDR3 DNA reads TGTGCCAGCAGTTTATTCGGCGGGAAAGCTTTCTTT.

This chain uses TRBV20-1 with TRBJ2-1; no reliable D call. Trimming shortened V by 1 base and J by 1 base, and 8 bases separated the two germline ends. Germline CDR1 is DFQATT and CDR2 is SNEGSKA (reference sequence). The CDR3 has 14 residues. CDR3 bases: TGCAGTGCTAGAGGGCAGCCGTCCTACAATGAGCAGTTCTTC. Protein: CSARGQPSYNEQFF.

This clonotype turned up a few times. V gene TRBV2 combines with J gene TRBJ2-7; no clear D. The V end lost 0 bases, the J end lost 6 bases, and 15 bases lay between the germline ends. Germline V gene lookup returns CDR1 SNHLY and CDR2 FYNNEI. The CDR3 has 15 amino acids. The CDR3 DNA reads TGTGCCAGCAGTGAAGCGCCAGTTTTTTTCCCCGAGCAGTACTTC. Translating it yields CASSEAPVFFPEQYF. Looking up the rest from reference TRBV2 and TRBJ2-7 gives the full variable domain: EPEVTQTPSHQVTQMGQEVILRCVPISNHLYFYWYRQILGQKVEFLVSFYNNEISEKSEIFDDQFSVERPDGSNFTLKIRSTKLEDSAMYFCASSEAPVFFPEQYFGPGTRLTVT.

The J gene is TRBJ1-3, the V gene TRBV25-1; D gene ambiguous. The V end was cut by 2 bases, the J end by 4 bases, with 12 bases between. The germline V gene has CDR1 MGHDK and CDR2 SYGVNS. This CDR3 contains 15 residues. The CDR3 spells CASSEDPGIGNTIYF. The CDR3 nucleotides are TGTGCCAGCAGTGAAGACCCTGGAATCGGAAACACCATATATTTT.